The 28 T cell receptor beta chains below all came from one sample that was sequenced in a study of control samples from healthy donors and cancer patients. This table comes from immunoSEQ multiplex PCR, and its TCRdb copy is limited to in-frame clones, with some not included. The sample consists of 75,000 to 95,000 clones, about nine tenths of them appearing once. What was sequenced was blood. Receptor source: a woman aged 18-29 years in good health.

J is TRBJ2-2 and V is TRBV21-1. TRBV21-1 is designated a pseudogene. This CDR3 spans 16 amino acids. The CDR3 DNA follows: TGTGCCAGCAGCGCTCACCAGCTCGCGAACACCGGGGAGCTGTTTTTT. It codes for CASSAHQLANTGELFF.

This chain joins TRBV7-7 and TRBJ2-1, with TRBD1 matching over 9 bases. The V segment lost 2 bases and the J segment 4 bases; nucleotides outside the gene matches: 3. The CDR3 length is 15 residues. Per the germline V gene, CDR1 is SSHAT and CDR2 is FNYEAQ (reference sequence). CDR3 bases: TGTGCCAGCAGCTTATCCGGACAGGGGTACAATGAGCAGTTCTTC. The encoded protein is CASSLSGQGYNEQFF.

This CDR3 reads CASSLVSGQPQHF. The CDR3 DNA reads as TGTGCCAGCAGCTTAGTATCCGGTCAGCCCCAGCATTTT. This sequence joins TRBV7-2 and TRBJ1-5, with D unresolved. The CDR3 contains 13 residues. Between the trimmed V and J ends, which lost 1 base and 6 bases, there was a span of 7 bases. The germline gives CDR1 SGHTA, CDR2 FQGNSA.

The chain is built from TRBV29-1 and TRBJ2-7; 8 bases agree with TRBD1. Germline lookup yields CDR1 SQVTM and CDR2 ANQGSEA. CDR3 length: 15 residues. The V and J ends lost 0 bases and 4 bases, in that order; junction bases with no gene match: 8. The CDR3 loop reads CSVEDPGQERYEQYF. The DNA of the CDR3 is TGCAGCGTTGAAGATCCGGGACAGGAAAGGTACGAGCAGTACTTC.

The chain links TRBV7-3 to TRBJ2-1, with TRBD2 matching 12 bases. The CDR3 runs to 15 residues. J lost 15 bases, V lost 0 bases, and 9 bases had no gene match. Germline values: CDR1 SGHTA, CDR2 FQGTGA. The CDR3: CASSLTGTSGGILFF. CDR3 nucleotides: TGTGCCAGCAGCTTAACCGGAACTAGCGGGGGGATTTTGTTCTTC. Full variable domain (missing parts from reference TRBV7-3 and TRBJ2-1): GAGVSQTPSNKVTEKGKYVELRCDPISGHTALYWYRQSLGQGPEFLIYFQGTGAADDSGLPNDRFFAVRPEGSVSTLKIQRTERGDSAVYLCASSLTGTSGGILFFGPGTRLTVL.

V usage is TRBV5-1 and J usage is TRBJ2-3; D might be TRBD1 or TRBD2, each matching 5 bases. The CDR3 extends over 14 amino acids. Per germline, CDR1 SGHRS and CDR2 YFSETQ. V was cut by 6 bases and J by 1 base, with 12 bases left in between. CDR3 region: CASKDMRGTDTQYF. The CDR3, as DNA: TGCGCCAGCAAGGACATGAGGGGCACAGATACGCAGTATTTT.

V usage is TRBV9 and J usage is TRBJ1-2, with D unclear. V dropped 4 bases and J dropped 7 bases, with 29 bases sitting between them. The germline V gene has CDR1 SGDLS and CDR2 YYNGEE. The CDR3 has 18 residues. The CDR3 spells CASSTPVGLTFQDGGYTF. The CDR3 DNA is TGTGCCAGCAGCACTCCGGTAGGGCTGACATTCCAAGACGGTGGCTACACCTTC. The whole variable domain, remainder taken from reference TRBV9 and TRBJ1-2, is DSGVTQTPKHLITATGQRVTLRCSPRSGDLSVYWYQQSLDQGLQFLIQYYNGEERAKGNILERFSAQQFPDLHSELNLSSLELGDSALYFCASSTPVGLTFQDGGYTFGSGTRLTVV.

The chain recombines TRBV9 with TRBJ2-1, with 10 nucleotides matching TRBD1. The CDR3 length is 14 residues. Germline V gene data show CDR1 as SGDLS and CDR2 as YYNGEE. V shed 0 bases, J shed 10 bases, and the junction held 4 bases outside the gene matches. The CDR3 nucleotides are TGTGCCAGCAGCGTAGGAGACAGGGGGCTCGAGCAGTTCTTC. It is translated as CASSVGDRGLEQFF.

The V call is TRBV19, the J call TRBJ1-1, with D perhaps matching TRBD1 (5 bases). The length of the CDR3 is 12 residues. CDR1 LNHDA and CDR2 SQIVND come from the germline V gene (reference sequence). V was shortened by 6 bases and J by 1 base, with 6 bases between the two germline ends. The CDR3 loop is CASRGQNTEAFF. The CDR3 DNA follows: TGTGCCAGTAGGGGGCAGAACACTGAAGCTTTCTTT.

The chain employs TRBV21-1 and TRBJ1-1. TRBV21-1 is noted as a pseudogene. The CDR3 runs 18 residues. The CDR3 nucleotides read TGTGCCAGCAGCAAAGTAAGGTTTCCAGCGTTGACGGACACTGAAGCTTTCTTT. It codes for CASSKVRFPALTDTEAFF.

This sequence joins TRBV5-1 and TRBJ2-7, with a weak D call TRBD1 (5 bases). The germline CDR1 and CDR2 sequences are SGHRS and YFSETQ. V shed 0 bases and J shed 0 bases, with 13 bases lying between them. This CDR3 comprises 16 residues. The DNA for the CDR3 is TGCGCCAGCAGCTTGGAGGGGCAGGGAAGCTCCTACGAGCAGTACTTC. Its translation: CASSLEGQGSSYEQYF.

CDR3 in DNA: TGTGCCAGCAGCGTCGGACTAGCGGTCTTGGATACGCAGTATTTT. The encoded protein is CASSVGLAVLDTQYF. This chain connects TRBV9 to TRBJ2-3, with 10 bases lining up with TRBD2. CDR1 and CDR2 from the germline V gene are SGDLS and YYNGEE. The CDR3 is 15 residues long. V shed 2 bases and J 6 bases; nucleotides not matched to a gene: 6. The variable domain in full, completed from reference TRBV9 and TRBJ2-3, reads DSGVTQTPKHLITATGQRVTLRCSPRSGDLSVYWYQQSLDQGLQFLIQYYNGEERAKGNILERFSAQQFPDLHSELNLSSLELGDSALYFCASSVGLAVLDTQYFGPGTRLTVL.

For the CDR3, the DNA is TGCGCCAGCAGCGTACTAGCGGGGGAGCTGGGAGAGACCCAGTACTTC. It specifies CASSVLAGELGETQYF. The chain is built from TRBV5-1 and TRBJ2-5; TRBD2 matches 11 bases. Trimming cost V 4 bases and J 4 bases; bases outside gene matches: 9. The CDR3 is 16 amino acids. Germline assignment: CDR1 SGHRS and CDR2 YFSETQ.

The chain recombines TRBV5-6 with TRBJ1-2; 8 positions match TRBD1. This CDR3 comprises 16 residues. Germline lookup yields CDR1 SGHDT and CDR2 YYEEEE. V was clipped by 4 bases and J by 1 base; unmatched bases: 9. The CDR3 nucleotides read TGTGCCAGCAGCAACAGGGGGGACACCTTTAACTATGGCTACACCTTC. Its protein product is CASSNRGDTFNYGYTF.

J is TRBJ1-2 and V is TRBV5-5; 8 bases agree with TRBD1. The length of the CDR3 is 13 residues. Trimming took 5 bases from V and 4 from J; bases not matched to a gene: 4. From germline, CDR1 is SGHKS and CDR2 YYEKEE (reference sequence). DNA of the CDR3: TGTGCCAGCAGATTTGACAGGGGCTATGGCTACACCTTC. It is translated as CASRFDRGYGYTF.

This clone was recorded only once. The gene calls are TRBV19 and TRBJ2-7; 11 bases are shared with TRBD2. This CDR3 has 16 residues. Trimming at V came to 3 bases and at J to 6 bases, leaving 10 bases not matched to a gene. The germline CDR1 and CDR2 sequences are LNHDA and SQIVND (reference sequence). The CDR3 DNA reads as TGTGCCAGTAGTATGGCCCTAGCGGGGGGAGTTGGCGAGCAGTACTTC. As protein: CASSMALAGGVGEQYF. The full variable domain, rest sourced from reference TRBV19 and TRBJ2-7, is DGGITQSPKYLFRKEGQNVTLSCEQNLNHDAMYWYRQDPGQGLRLIYYSQIVNDFQKGDIAEGYSVSREKKESFPLTVTSAQKNPTAFYLCASSMALAGGVGEQYFGPGTRLTVT.

This chain joins TRBV5-1 and TRBJ2-7, with 7 bases that match TRBD2. CDR3 length: 14 residues. The V gene's germline CDR1 is SGHRS and CDR2 YFSETQ. V lost 4 bases to trimming and J lost 0 bases; unmatched junction nucleotides: 4. The CDR3 loop is CASSPGGSSYEQYF. The CDR3 DNA follows: TGCGCCAGCAGCCCGGGGGGAAGCTCCTACGAGCAGTACTTC. Full variable domain (outside the CDR3, taken from reference TRBV5-1 and TRBJ2-7): KAGVTQTPRYLIKTRGQQVTLSCSPISGHRSVSWYQQTPGQGLQFLFEYFSETQRNKGNFPGRFSGRQFSNSRSEMNVSTLELGDSALYLCASSPGGSSYEQYFGPGTRLTVT.

This sequence joins TRBV3-1 (or the pseudogene TRBV3-2) and TRBJ1-2; no definite D call. CDR1 is LGHDT, CDR2 YNNKEL, per germline (reference sequence). The CDR3 has 14 residues. Trimming removed 4 bases at V and 2 bases at J, with 11 bases between. CDR3 loop: CASSPTPDNYGYTF. The CDR3 DNA reads TGTGCCAGCAGCCCAACCCCGGACAACTATGGCTACACCTTC.

This rearrangement joins TRBV5-1 to TRBJ1-2, with 10 bases that match TRBD1. The J segment lost 6 bases and the V segment lost 1 base, leaving 12 bases of the junction unmatched. The germline CDR1 and CDR2 sequences are SGHRS and YFSETQ. The CDR3 is 17 amino acids. CDR3 sequence: CASSLLVRTGGINGYTF. In DNA, the CDR3 is TGCGCCAGCAGCTTGTTAGTCCGGACAGGGGGAATCAATGGCTACACCTTC.

V gene TRBV19 combines with J gene TRBJ1-1; TRBD1 agrees at 9 bases. The CDR3 is made up of 15 amino acids. Per germline, CDR1 LNHDA and CDR2 SQIVND (reference sequence). J lost 5 bases, V lost 6 bases, and 10 bases had no gene match. The CDR3 bases are TGTGCCAGTAGCCCCCCCGGACAGGGGTGGACTGAAGCTTTCTTT. Encoded protein: CASSPPGQGWTEAFF. Looking up the rest from reference TRBV19 and TRBJ1-1 gives the full variable domain: DGGITQSPKYLFRKEGQNVTLSCEQNLNHDAMYWYRQDPGQGLRLIYYSQIVNDFQKGDIAEGYSVSREKKESFPLTVTSAQKNPTAFYLCASSPPGQGWTEAFFGQGTRLTVV.

This chain joins TRBV5-1 and TRBJ2-3, with D perhaps matching TRBD1 or TRBD2 (5 bases each). CDR1 is SGHRS, CDR2 YFSETQ, per germline. CDR3 size: 15 residues. V lost 4 bases and J lost 2, with 14 bases in between. CDR3 in amino acids: CASSQGPLHTDTQYF. The CDR3 nucleotides read TGCGCCAGCAGCCAGGGACCGCTTCACACAGATACGCAGTATTTT. The variable domain in full, with the rest retrieved from reference TRBV5-1 and TRBJ2-3, is KAGVTQTPRYLIKTRGQQVTLSCSPISGHRSVSWYQQTPGQGLQFLFEYFSETQRNKGNFPGRFSGRQFSNSRSEMNVSTLELGDSALYLCASSQGPLHTDTQYFGPGTRLTVL.

The chain links TRBV5-1 to TRBJ1-1, with TRBD1 as a possible D gene (5 bases). V was trimmed by 1 base and J by 1 base, leaving 14 bases between them. CDR1 SGHRS and CDR2 YFSETQ come from the germline V gene. The CDR3 contains 16 residues. Here the CDR3 reads CASSLRQPGQNTEAFF. Here the CDR3 DNA reads TGCGCCAGCAGCTTGCGTCAACCCGGACAGAACACTGAAGCTTTCTTT.

This rearrangement joins TRBV15 to TRBJ1-5, with 10 bases identical to TRBD1. The germline CDR1 and CDR2 sequences are LNHNV and YYDKDF (reference sequence). The length of the CDR3 is 16 residues. The V segment lost 8 bases and the J segment 0 bases; nucleotides outside the gene matches: 7. CDR3 nucleotide sequence: TGTGCCACCGGGGACAGGGGAAAATATAGCAATCAGCCCCAGCATTTT. Amino acids: CATGDRGKYSNQPQHF.

The chain joins TRBV14 to TRBJ2-3; TRBD2 might be the D (6 bases). Per the germline V gene, CDR1 is SGHDN and CDR2 is FVKESK. Trimming cost V 0 bases and J 2 bases, with 15 bases left between them. The CDR3 loop spans 17 amino acids. CDR3 region: CASSQDHAGSSTDTQYF. DNA of the CDR3: TGTGCCAGCAGCCAAGATCATGCGGGGAGTTCCACAGATACGCAGTATTTT.

The chain is built from TRBV5-1 and TRBJ2-3, with 7 bases identical to TRBD2. V shed 6 bases, J shed 2 bases, and the junction held 6 bases outside the gene matches. Germline CDR1 is SGHRS and CDR2 is YFSETQ. The CDR3 sequence is 14 residues long. The CDR3 nucleotides are TGCGCCAGCAACCTGGGGGGGATCACAGATACGCAGTATTTT. Protein sequence: CASNLGGITDTQYF. Full variable domain (rest looked up from reference TRBV5-1 and TRBJ2-3): KAGVTQTPRYLIKTRGQQVTLSCSPISGHRSVSWYQQTPGQGLQFLFEYFSETQRNKGNFPGRFSGRQFSNSRSEMNVSTLELGDSALYLCASNLGGITDTQYFGPGTRLTVL.

This clone was seen a handful of times. The chain employs TRBV11-1 and TRBJ2-7, with 7 bases fitting TRBD1. The CDR3 sequence is 13 residues long. Germline CDR1 and CDR2: SGHAT and FQDESV (reference sequence). The V and J ends lost 5 bases and 4 bases, in that order; junction bases with no gene match: 5. The CDR3, as DNA: TGTGCCAGCAGCCCCAAACAGGGGTACGAGCAGTACTTC. It specifies CASSPKQGYEQYF.

This chain joins TRBV27 and TRBJ1-2; 12 positions agree with TRBD1. The length of the CDR3 is 15 residues. After removal of 5 bases from V and 8 bases from J, the junction contained 9 bases not matched to a gene. Looked up from germline, CDR1 is MNHEY and CDR2 is SMNVEV (reference sequence). The CDR3 protein is CASSPPGQGAGGYTF. CDR3 nucleotides: TGTGCCAGCAGTCCACCGGGACAGGGGGCTGGAGGCTACACCTTC.

The CDR3 region has the DNA TGCGCCAGCAGCAAAATAGTTGGATCCGGGGGGGCGTTACAAGAGACCCAGTACTTC. It is translated as CASSKIVGSGGALQETQYF. V and J are TRBV5-1 and TRBJ2-5, with 8 bases fitting TRBD2. With V trimmed by 4 bases and J by 2 bases, 19 bases remained unmatched. The CDR3 is made up of 19 amino acids. Looked up from germline, CDR1 is SGHRS and CDR2 is YFSETQ. Drawing the rest from reference TRBV5-1 and TRBJ2-5, the complete variable domain is KAGVTQTPRYLIKTRGQQVTLSCSPISGHRSVSWYQQTPGQGLQFLFEYFSETQRNKGNFPGRFSGRQFSNSRSEMNVSTLELGDSALYLCASSKIVGSGGALQETQYFGPGTRLLVL.